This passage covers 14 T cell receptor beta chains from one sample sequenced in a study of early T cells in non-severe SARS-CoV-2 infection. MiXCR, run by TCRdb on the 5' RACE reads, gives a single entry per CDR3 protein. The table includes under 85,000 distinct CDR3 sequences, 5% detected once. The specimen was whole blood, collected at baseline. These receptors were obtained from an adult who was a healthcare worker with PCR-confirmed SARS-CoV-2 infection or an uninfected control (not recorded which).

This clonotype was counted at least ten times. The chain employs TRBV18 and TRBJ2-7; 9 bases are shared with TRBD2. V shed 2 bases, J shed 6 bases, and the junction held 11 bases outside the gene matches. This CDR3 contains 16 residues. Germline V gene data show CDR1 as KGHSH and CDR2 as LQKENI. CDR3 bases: TGTGCCAGCTCACCAGGGGGCAGCGGGAGGATGTCCGAGCAGTACTTC. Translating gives CASSPGGSGRMSEQYF.

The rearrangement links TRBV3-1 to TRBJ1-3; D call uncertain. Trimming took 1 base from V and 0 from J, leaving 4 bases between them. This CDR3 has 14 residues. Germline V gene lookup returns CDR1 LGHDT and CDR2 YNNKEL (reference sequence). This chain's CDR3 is CASSQGSSGNTIYF. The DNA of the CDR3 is TGTGCCAGCAGCCAAGGGAGCTCTGGAAACACCATATATTTT. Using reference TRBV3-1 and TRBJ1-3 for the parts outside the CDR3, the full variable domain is DTAVSQTPKYLVTQMGNDKSIKCEQNLGHDTMYWYKQDSKKFLKIMFSYNNKELIINETVPNRFSPKSPDKAHLNLHINSLELGDSAVYFCASSQGSSGNTIYFGEGSWLTVV.

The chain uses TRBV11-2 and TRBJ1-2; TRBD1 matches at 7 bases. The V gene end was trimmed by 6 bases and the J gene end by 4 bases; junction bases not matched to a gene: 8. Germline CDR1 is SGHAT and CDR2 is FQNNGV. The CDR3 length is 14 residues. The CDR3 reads CASRPTGVAYGYTF. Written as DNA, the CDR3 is TGTGCCAGCAGGCCTACAGGGGTTGCCTATGGCTACACCTTC.

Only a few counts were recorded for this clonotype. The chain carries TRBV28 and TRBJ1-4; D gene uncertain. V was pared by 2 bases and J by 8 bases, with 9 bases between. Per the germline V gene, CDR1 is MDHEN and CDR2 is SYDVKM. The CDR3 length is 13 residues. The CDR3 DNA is TGTGCCAGCAGTTTAGGGAGACGGGAAAAACTGTTTTTT. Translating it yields CASSLGRREKLFF.

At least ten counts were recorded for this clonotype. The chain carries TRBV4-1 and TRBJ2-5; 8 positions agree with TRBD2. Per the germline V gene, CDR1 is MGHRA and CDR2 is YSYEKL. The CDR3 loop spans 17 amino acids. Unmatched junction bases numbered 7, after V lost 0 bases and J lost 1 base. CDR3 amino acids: CASSQDEDSGAQETQYF. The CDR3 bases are TGCGCCAGCAGCCAAGATGAGGATAGCGGGGCCCAAGAGACCCAGTACTTC.

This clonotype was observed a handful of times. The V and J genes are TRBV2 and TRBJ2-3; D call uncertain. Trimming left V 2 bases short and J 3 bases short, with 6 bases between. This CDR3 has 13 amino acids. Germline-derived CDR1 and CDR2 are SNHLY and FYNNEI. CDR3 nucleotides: TGTGCCAGCAGTGAACAGGAAACAGATACGCAGTATTTT. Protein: CASSEQETDTQYF.

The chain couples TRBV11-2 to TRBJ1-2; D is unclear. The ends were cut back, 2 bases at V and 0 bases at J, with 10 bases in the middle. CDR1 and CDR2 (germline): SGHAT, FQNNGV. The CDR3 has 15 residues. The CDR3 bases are TGTGCCAGCAGCTTAAACCGGATGACTAACTATGGCTACACCTTC. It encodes CASSLNRMTNYGYTF. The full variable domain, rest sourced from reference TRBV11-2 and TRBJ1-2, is EAGVAQSPRYKIIEKRQSVAFWCNPISGHATLYWYQQILGQGPKLLIQFQNNGVVDDSQLPKDRFSAERLKGVDSTLKIQPAKLEDSAVYLCASSLNRMTNYGYTFGSGTRLTVV.

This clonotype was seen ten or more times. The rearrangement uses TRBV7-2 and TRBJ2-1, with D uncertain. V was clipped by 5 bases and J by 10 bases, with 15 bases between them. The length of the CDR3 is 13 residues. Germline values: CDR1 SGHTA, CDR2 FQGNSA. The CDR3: CASSPHPIAEQFF. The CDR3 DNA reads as TGTGCCAGCAGCCCCCACCCGATAGCCGAGCAGTTCTTC. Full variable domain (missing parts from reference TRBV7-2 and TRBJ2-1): GAGVSQSPSNKVTEKGKDVELRCDPISGHTALYWYRQSLGQGLEFLIYFQGNSAPDKSGLPSDRFSAERTGGSVSTLTIQRTQQEDSAVYLCASSPHPIAEQFFGPGTRLTVL.

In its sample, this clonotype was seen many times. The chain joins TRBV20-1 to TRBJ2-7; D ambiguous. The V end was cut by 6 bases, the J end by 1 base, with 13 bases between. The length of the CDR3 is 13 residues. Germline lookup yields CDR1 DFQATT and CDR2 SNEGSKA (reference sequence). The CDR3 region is CSAPGPYSYEQYF. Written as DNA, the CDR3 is TGCAGTGCCCCGGGCCCGTATTCCTACGAGCAGTACTTC.

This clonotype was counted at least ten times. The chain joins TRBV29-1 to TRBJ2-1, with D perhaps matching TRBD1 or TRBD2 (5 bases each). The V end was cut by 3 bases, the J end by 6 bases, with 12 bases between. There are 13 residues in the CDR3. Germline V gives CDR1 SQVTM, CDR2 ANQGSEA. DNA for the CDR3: TGCAGCGTTGATCCTCCGGGACCCAATGAGCAGTTCTTC. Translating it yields CSVDPPGPNEQFF.

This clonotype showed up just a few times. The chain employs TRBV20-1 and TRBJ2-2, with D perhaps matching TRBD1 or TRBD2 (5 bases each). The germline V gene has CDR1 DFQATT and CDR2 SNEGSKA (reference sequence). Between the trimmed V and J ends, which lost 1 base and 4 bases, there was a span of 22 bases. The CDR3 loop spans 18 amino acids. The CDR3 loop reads CSARGTAYRDHSTGELFF. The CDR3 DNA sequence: TGCAGTGCTAGAGGGACGGCGTACCGGGACCACTCCACCGGGGAGCTGTTTTTT.

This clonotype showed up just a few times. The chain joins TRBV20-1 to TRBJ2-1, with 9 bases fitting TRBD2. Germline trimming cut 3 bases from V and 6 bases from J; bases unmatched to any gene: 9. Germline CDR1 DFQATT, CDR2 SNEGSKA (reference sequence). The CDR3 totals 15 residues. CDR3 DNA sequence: TGCAGTGCTAGGGAGTGGGGACTAGCTTCCAATGAGCAGTTCTTC. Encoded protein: CSAREWGLASNEQFF.

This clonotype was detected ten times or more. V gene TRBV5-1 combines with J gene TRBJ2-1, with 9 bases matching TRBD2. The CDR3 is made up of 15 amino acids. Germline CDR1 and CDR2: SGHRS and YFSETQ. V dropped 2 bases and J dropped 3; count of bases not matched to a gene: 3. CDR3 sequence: CASSLELAGYNEQFF. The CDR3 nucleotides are TGCGCCAGCAGCTTAGAACTAGCGGGCTACAATGAGCAGTTCTTC.

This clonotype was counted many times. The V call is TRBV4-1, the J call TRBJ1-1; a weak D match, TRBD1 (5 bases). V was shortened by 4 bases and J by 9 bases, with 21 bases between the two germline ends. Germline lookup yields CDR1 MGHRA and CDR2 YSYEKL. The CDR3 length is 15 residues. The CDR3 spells CASSPFADRTQKAFF. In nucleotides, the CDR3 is TGCGCCAGCAGCCCCTTTGCCGACAGAACCCAAAAAGCTTTCTTT.